This TCR beta chain was recorded in a study of T cell repertoires in cytomegalovirus infection. Study overall: Selected CMV epitopes included recently identified HLA-C-restricted ones as well as well-studied HLA-B-restricted ones. The public TCR beta signatures pointed to both CMV infection and matching HLA type.

Overall study results and limits: Across the ex vivo response, the dominant clonotypes were HLA-C-restricted CMV-specific TCR beta clonotypes. Identification of carriers of CMV plus the relevant HLA was performed using cumulative public TCR beta family frequency.

This clonotype was recorded a few times. The target antigen is unknown. MiXCR was run by TCRdb on the reads, yielding one entry per CDR3 protein. Of some 800,000 distinct CDR3 sequences listed, under 35% are singletons. The CDR3 consists of 13 residues. V lost 10 bases, J lost 3 bases, and 9 bases stayed unmatched. Germline values: CDR1 ENHRY, CDR2 SYGVKD. The receptor was isolated from a human donor in good health (CMV status not recorded). Some clones in this sample may be carry-over from other donors' samples. Sequencing was performed on cultured CD8+ T cells from PBMCs, taken from culture after CMV antigen stimulation. The V gene is TRBV10-3, the J gene TRBJ2-7; TRBD1 matches 7 bases. CDR3 amino acids: CATGPGTDYEQYF. CDR3 nucleotides: TGTGCCACTGGACCCGGGACAGACTACGAGCAGTACTTC.